This T cell receptor beta chain derives from a study of OX40 agonist ivuxolimab in advanced cancers. Across the whole study: The patients' treatment was ivuxolimab, an agonistic anti-OX40 (CD134) antibody. Dose-escalation cases comprised hepatocellular carcinoma, melanoma, renal cell or head and neck cancer.

Germline CDR1 MGHDK, CDR2 SYGVNS. The CDR3 extends over 13 amino acids. V lost 3 bases and J 5 bases, leaving 10 bases between the germline ends. Sequencing used immunoSEQ multiplex PCR; TCRdb keeps in-frame clones, though not all of them. The table records over 70,000 clones, roughly 89% of them present only once. Regarding the study as a whole: There were, on average, more expanded clones in CD8+ T cells than in CD4+.

About this clone: Antigen unknown.

This specimen was CD4+ or CD8+ T cells sorted from blood, taken in a trial of the OX40 agonist ivuxolimab. The chain links TRBV25-1 to TRBJ2-5; either TRBD1 or TRBD2 may supply D (5 bases each). This TCR was sampled from an adult with an advanced solid tumor such as melanoma, head and neck, liver or kidney cancer. The CDR3 is CASSEGDRETQYF. CDR3 coding DNA: TGTGCCAGCAGTGAGGGGGACCGGGAGACCCAGTACTTC.